The 30 T cell receptor beta chains presented below share a single source sample, sequenced in a study of memory CD4+ T cells and cytomegalovirus serostatus. The protocol was immunoSEQ multiplex PCR, while the TCRdb copy is restricted to in-frame clones and leaves out a portion. Counted here are 56,000 or so clones, around 77% occurring once; the ten biggest clones make up 1.6%. The sort gate was single viable CD3+CD4+CD8-CD45RO+ cells for memory CD4+ T cells. Material: memory CD4+ T cells from blood. These receptors were collected from an adult in good health and CMV-seronegative.

V gene TRBV10-1 combines with J gene TRBJ1-1; TRBD1 agrees at 7 bases. CDR3 length equals 15 residues. With 2 bases clipped from V and 4 bases from J, the junction kept 7 bases outside the gene matches. Germline CDR1 WNHNN, CDR2 SYGVQD (reference sequence). CDR3 nucleotides: TGCGCCAGCAGTGAGAGGGGTCCAGGGGGCACTGAAGCTTTCTTT. Translation: CASSERGPGGTEAFF.

The CDR3 nucleotides are TGTGCCAGTAGTACGGGACTAGCGGGTCCCTACGAGCAGTACTTC. Translated, it gives CASSTGLAGPYEQYF. This chain links TRBV19 with TRBJ2-7; TRBD2 agrees at 12 bases. The V segment lost 4 bases and the J segment 2 bases; nucleotides outside the gene matches: 3. The CDR3 totals 15 residues. Germline V gene data show CDR1 as LNHDA and CDR2 as SQIVND (reference sequence). Full variable domain (rest looked up from reference TRBV19 and TRBJ2-7): DGGITQSPKYLFRKEGQNVTLSCEQNLNHDAMYWYRQDPGQGLRLIYYSQIVNDFQKGDIAEGYSVSREKKESFPLTVTSAQKNPTAFYLCASSTGLAGPYEQYFGPGTRLTVT.

V gene TRBV7-2 combines with J gene TRBJ1-3; D is ambiguous. The CDR3 spans 15 residues. V was cut by 5 bases and J by 0 bases, with 11 bases left in between. CDR1 SGHTA and CDR2 FQGNSA come from the germline V gene. CDR3 loop: CASSADGFSGNTIYF. The CDR3 coding sequence is TGTGCCAGCAGCGCGGACGGGTTCTCTGGAAACACCATATATTTT.

This chain uses TRBV18 with TRBJ2-7; 8 bases agree with TRBD1. Germline CDR1 reads KGHSH; CDR2 reads LQKENI. Trimming cost V 3 bases and J 6 bases; bases outside gene matches: 10. This CDR3 region has 15 residues. The DNA for the CDR3 is TGTGCCAGCTCACCTACCGGGCAGGGGGCCTTCGAGCAGTACTTC. Translated, it gives CASSPTGQGAFEQYF. Combining the CDR3 with reference TRBV18 and TRBJ2-7 gives the whole variable domain NAGVMQNPRHLVRRRGQEARLRCSPMKGHSHVYWYRQLPEEGLKFMVYLQKENIIDESGMPKERFSAEFPKEGPSILRIQQVVRGDSAAYFCASSPTGQGAFEQYFGPGTRLTVT.

This clone has a handful of counts. The rearrangement links TRBV5-1 to TRBJ2-3; 14 bases fit TRBD2. The CDR3 loop spans 16 amino acids. The trim removed 0 bases at V and 5 bases at J, leaving 2 bases unmatched. Germline V gene data show CDR1 as SGHRS and CDR2 as YFSETQ. DNA for the CDR3: TGCGCCAGCAGCTTGGGACTAGCGGGGGGGCAAGATACGCAGTATTTT. Protein product: CASSLGLAGGQDTQYF.

The J gene is TRBJ1-4, the V gene TRBV4-3; no firm D call. V lost 0 bases and J lost 8, with 10 bases in between. This CDR3 has 14 residues. CDR1 and CDR2 (germline): LGHNA, YSLEER. The CDR3 protein is CASSQEGRWEKLFF. The CDR3 bases are TGCGCCAGCAGCCAAGAGGGTCGGTGGGAAAAACTGTTTTTT.

This clone was detected a few times. The chain has TRBV7-2 and TRBJ1-5; the D gene is possibly TRBD1 (5 bases). Trimming removed 1 base at V and 6 bases at J, with 19 bases between. CDR3 length equals 17 residues. CDR1 and CDR2 (germline): SGHTA, FQGNSA. The CDR3 region has the DNA TGTGCCAGCAGCTTAGTTTTCCGGCAGGGTATGAGTCAGCCCCAGCATTTT. This encodes CASSLVFRQGMSQPQHF.

This CDR3 reads CASSERAGRGLEFF. The CDR3 coding sequence is TGTGCCAGCAGTGAACGGGCGGGAAGGGGGTTGGAGTTCTTC. The rearrangement uses TRBV6-1 and TRBJ2-1; D is possibly TRBD1 or TRBD2 (6 bases each). The germline CDR1 and CDR2 sequences are MNHNS and SASEGT. CDR3 length equals 14 residues. Trimming took off 2 bases at V and 14 bases at J, with 19 bases between the two ends.

Note on this clone: The junction does not match germline at one end; this may be a read error. This rearrangement joins TRBV7-7 to TRBJ2-2, with no clear D. The CDR3 has 12 residues. In germline, CDR1 is SSHAT, CDR2 FNYEAQ (reference sequence). Written as DNA, the CDR3 is TGTGCTAGCAGCCGGAACACCGGGGAGCTGTTTTTT. The encoded protein is CASSRNTGELFF.

The V call is TRBV10-1, the J call TRBJ1-1; D ambiguous. The CDR3 totals 15 residues. Looked up from germline, CDR1 is WNHNN and CDR2 is SYGVQD (reference sequence). Trimming left V 5 bases short and J 12 bases short, with 25 bases between. The CDR3 DNA reads as TGCGCCAGCAGTCCCGAGAGGAGGACCACATTTGGTACTTTCTTT. Translating it yields CASSPERRTTFGTFF.

This clone was observed a few times. The V call is TRBV5-6, the J call TRBJ1-2; D gene unclear. V was clipped by 4 bases and J by 3 bases, with 4 bases between them. Germline V gene data show CDR1 as SGHDT and CDR2 as YYEEEE. The CDR3 covers 11 residues. The CDR3 loop is CASSRHYGYTF. CDR3 nucleotide sequence: TGTGCCAGCAGCAGGCACTATGGCTACACCTTC.

Comment on this clone: One junction end does not reproduce the germline sequence, and a read error may be involved. This chain links TRBV7-7 with TRBJ1-1; no clear D. Germline CDR1 reads SSHAT; CDR2 reads FNYEAQ (reference sequence). This CDR3 region has 13 residues. In nucleotides, the CDR3 is TGTGCTAGCAGCTCCGGCATGAACACTGAAGCTTTCTTT. Protein sequence: CASSSGMNTEAFF.

The chain combines TRBV7-2 with TRBJ2-3, with 12 nucleotides matching TRBD2. CDR1 and CDR2 (germline): SGHTA, FQGNSA. This CDR3 has 16 amino acids. The V gene end was trimmed by 1 base and the J gene end by 4 bases; junction bases not matched to a gene: 3. In DNA form, the CDR3 reads TGTGCCAGCAGCTTAGGTCCTAGCGGGGGGGCAGATACGCAGTATTTT. Protein: CASSLGPSGGADTQYF.

For the CDR3, the DNA is TGTGCCAGCAGCCCCCCCGGGCTAAACACTGAAGCTTTCTTT. This gives the protein CASSPPGLNTEAFF. The rearrangement uses TRBV7-2 and TRBJ1-1; D uncertain. Between the trimmed V and J ends, which lost 5 bases and 2 bases, there was a span of 12 bases. CDR3 length: 14 amino acids. Germline assignment: CDR1 SGHTA and CDR2 FQGNSA.

The chain employs TRBV7-8 and TRBJ2-3; tentatively, D is TRBD1 or TRBD2 (5 bases each). Germline V CDR1 and CDR2: SGHVS, FQNEAQ. CDR3 length equals 12 residues. Trimming removed 5 bases from V and 4 bases from J, with 7 bases in between. In nucleotides, the CDR3 is TGTGCCAGCAGCCTGGGGGCAGATACGCAGTATTTT. Translation: CASSLGADTQYF.

The chain employs TRBV28 and TRBJ1-1; D is possibly TRBD1 (5 bases). V was clipped by 7 bases and J by 1 base, with 10 bases between them. CDR3 size: 13 residues. Germline V gene sequence: CDR1 MDHEN, CDR2 SYDVKM. This CDR3 reads CASTSTANTEAFF. CDR3 sequence (DNA): TGTGCCAGCACCTCGACAGCGAACACTGAAGCTTTCTTT.

The chain joins TRBV1 to TRBJ2-7; the table's D call of TRBD2 was not tested on the DNA. TRBV1 is a pseudogene locus. The CDR3 covers 16 residues. In DNA, the CDR3 is TGCACCAGCAGCCCTTCGACTAGCGGGAGAACCTACGAGCAGTACTTC. It codes for CTSSPSTSGRTYEQYF.

The chain carries TRBV10-3 and TRBJ1-1; the match to TRBD1 covers 7 bases. CDR3 length: 16 amino acids. V shed 5 bases, J shed 0 bases, and the junction held 9 bases outside the gene matches. CDR1 ENHRY and CDR2 SYGVKD come from the germline V gene. CDR3 nucleotides: TGTGCCATCAGTCGGACAGGTGATAGAATGAACACTGAAGCTTTCTTT. Its protein is CAISRTGDRMNTEAFF.

The CDR3, as DNA: TGCGCCAGTCATAAATCCACCTCTGGGGCCAACGTCCTGACTTTC. Translating it yields CASHKSTSGANVLTF. The rearrangement links TRBV5-1 to TRBJ2-6; D is uncertain. CDR1 is SGHRS, CDR2 YFSETQ, per germline. Trimming cost V 8 bases and J 0 bases, with 12 bases left between them. This CDR3 is built from 15 residues.

The chain carries TRBV28 and TRBJ2-1; 8 bases match TRBD1. The CDR3 consists of 14 residues. V shed 6 bases, J shed 8 bases, and the junction held 9 bases outside the gene matches. Germline-derived CDR1 and CDR2 are MDHEN and SYDVKM. The CDR3, as DNA: TGTGCCAGCAGATCCCCGGACAGGGTGGATGAGCAGTTCTTC. Residues: CASRSPDRVDEQFF.

The rearrangement links TRBV9 to TRBJ2-5; 9 bases are shared with TRBD1. The CDR3 sequence is 16 residues long. The germline gives CDR1 SGDLS, CDR2 YYNGEE. The V gene end was trimmed by 3 bases and the J gene end by 5 bases; junction bases not matched to a gene: 11. The CDR3 here is CASSAIRDRAQETQYF. The CDR3 DNA is TGTGCCAGCAGCGCCATACGGGACAGGGCGCAGGAGACCCAGTACTTC.

V and J are TRBV4-3 and TRBJ2-3, with 10 bases fitting TRBD2. Per germline, CDR1 LGHNA and CDR2 YSLEER. Trimming at V came to 0 bases and at J to 3 bases, leaving 9 bases not matched to a gene. The CDR3 loop spans 18 amino acids. The CDR3 DNA is TGCGCCAGCAGCCAAGATCCAAGCGGGGGGGCCGGGACAGATACGCAGTATTTT. Protein sequence: CASSQDPSGGAGTDTQYF.

The chain is built from TRBV5-4 and TRBJ2-7; D is possibly TRBD2 (7 bases). V was cut by 5 bases and J by 5 bases, with 20 bases left in between. Germline CDR1 is SGHNT and CDR2 is YYREEE (reference sequence). This CDR3 is built from 15 residues. CDR3 region: CASSTVGGPRDEQYF. In DNA, the CDR3 is TGTGCCAGCAGTACAGTCGGGGGGCCTAGGGACGAGCAGTACTTC.

The V gene is TRBV19, the J gene TRBJ2-7; D may be TRBD2 (5 bases). Germline V gene sequence: CDR1 LNHDA, CDR2 SQIVND (reference sequence). The CDR3 contains 15 residues. V shed 4 bases and J shed 0 bases, with 13 bases lying between them. CDR3: CASSTIGINSYEQYF. The CDR3 bases are TGTGCCAGTAGTACGATCGGGATAAACTCCTACGAGCAGTACTTC.

The V call is TRBV21-1, the J call TRBJ2-1; TRBD2, the table's D call, lacks a check against the DNA. TRBV21-1 is tagged as a pseudogene. The CDR3 spans 21 residues. The CDR3 region has the DNA TGTGCCAGCAGCAAAGGGGGACTAGCGGGAGGTATTGCCCCGAGGTACAATGAGCAGTTCTTC. Protein product: CASSKGGLAGGIAPRYNEQFF.

This clone qualifies as medium-sized. The chain joins TRBV27 to TRBJ1-1; D perhaps matches TRBD1 (6 bases). The CDR3 has 12 residues. Trimming cost V 1 base and J 11 bases, with 11 bases left between them. Germline CDR1 and CDR2: MNHEY and SMNVEV (reference sequence). CDR3 in amino acids: CASSLWGGRAFF. The CDR3 DNA sequence: TGTGCCAGCAGTTTATGGGGGGGGCGGGCTTTCTTT.

This chain uses TRBV5-1 with TRBJ2-7; D gene ambiguous. The CDR3 is 11 residues long. Trimming took off 2 bases at V and 3 bases at J, with 3 bases between the two ends. The germline V gene encodes CDR1 SGHRS and CDR2 YFSETQ. The CDR3 nucleotides are TGCGCCAGCAGCTTTGACTACGAGCAGTACTTC. It is translated as CASSFDYEQYF.

In this sample, this clone turned up once. The rearrangement joins TRBV30 to TRBJ1-4, with D possibly being TRBD1 (5 bases). The germline gives CDR1 GTSNPN, CDR2 SVGIG (reference sequence). Trimming removed 0 bases at V and 7 bases at J, with 12 bases between. This CDR3 region has 14 residues. CDR3 DNA: TGTGCCTGGAGTGTAGGGGTCAGTCGTGAAAAACTGTTTTTT. Translated: CAWSVGVSREKLFF.

This clone showed up just once. The chain uses TRBV4-3 and TRBJ2-3; D perhaps matches TRBD2 (6 bases). The CDR3 extends over 13 amino acids. Germline CDR1 reads LGHNA; CDR2 reads YSLEER. Deletions cut 4 bases from V and 5 bases from J, with 10 bases between. The CDR3 coding sequence is TGCGCCAGCAGCCCCCCGGGGGTAGATACGCAGTATTTT. Translated, it gives CASSPPGVDTQYF.

V and J are TRBV18 and TRBJ1-3; D not certain. This CDR3 has 16 residues. The V gene's germline CDR1 is KGHSH and CDR2 LQKENI. V was cut by 2 bases and J by 0 bases, with 11 bases left in between. This CDR3 is CASSPNRRNSGNTIYF. As DNA, the CDR3 is TGTGCCAGCTCACCAAATAGACGGAACTCTGGAAACACCATATATTTT.